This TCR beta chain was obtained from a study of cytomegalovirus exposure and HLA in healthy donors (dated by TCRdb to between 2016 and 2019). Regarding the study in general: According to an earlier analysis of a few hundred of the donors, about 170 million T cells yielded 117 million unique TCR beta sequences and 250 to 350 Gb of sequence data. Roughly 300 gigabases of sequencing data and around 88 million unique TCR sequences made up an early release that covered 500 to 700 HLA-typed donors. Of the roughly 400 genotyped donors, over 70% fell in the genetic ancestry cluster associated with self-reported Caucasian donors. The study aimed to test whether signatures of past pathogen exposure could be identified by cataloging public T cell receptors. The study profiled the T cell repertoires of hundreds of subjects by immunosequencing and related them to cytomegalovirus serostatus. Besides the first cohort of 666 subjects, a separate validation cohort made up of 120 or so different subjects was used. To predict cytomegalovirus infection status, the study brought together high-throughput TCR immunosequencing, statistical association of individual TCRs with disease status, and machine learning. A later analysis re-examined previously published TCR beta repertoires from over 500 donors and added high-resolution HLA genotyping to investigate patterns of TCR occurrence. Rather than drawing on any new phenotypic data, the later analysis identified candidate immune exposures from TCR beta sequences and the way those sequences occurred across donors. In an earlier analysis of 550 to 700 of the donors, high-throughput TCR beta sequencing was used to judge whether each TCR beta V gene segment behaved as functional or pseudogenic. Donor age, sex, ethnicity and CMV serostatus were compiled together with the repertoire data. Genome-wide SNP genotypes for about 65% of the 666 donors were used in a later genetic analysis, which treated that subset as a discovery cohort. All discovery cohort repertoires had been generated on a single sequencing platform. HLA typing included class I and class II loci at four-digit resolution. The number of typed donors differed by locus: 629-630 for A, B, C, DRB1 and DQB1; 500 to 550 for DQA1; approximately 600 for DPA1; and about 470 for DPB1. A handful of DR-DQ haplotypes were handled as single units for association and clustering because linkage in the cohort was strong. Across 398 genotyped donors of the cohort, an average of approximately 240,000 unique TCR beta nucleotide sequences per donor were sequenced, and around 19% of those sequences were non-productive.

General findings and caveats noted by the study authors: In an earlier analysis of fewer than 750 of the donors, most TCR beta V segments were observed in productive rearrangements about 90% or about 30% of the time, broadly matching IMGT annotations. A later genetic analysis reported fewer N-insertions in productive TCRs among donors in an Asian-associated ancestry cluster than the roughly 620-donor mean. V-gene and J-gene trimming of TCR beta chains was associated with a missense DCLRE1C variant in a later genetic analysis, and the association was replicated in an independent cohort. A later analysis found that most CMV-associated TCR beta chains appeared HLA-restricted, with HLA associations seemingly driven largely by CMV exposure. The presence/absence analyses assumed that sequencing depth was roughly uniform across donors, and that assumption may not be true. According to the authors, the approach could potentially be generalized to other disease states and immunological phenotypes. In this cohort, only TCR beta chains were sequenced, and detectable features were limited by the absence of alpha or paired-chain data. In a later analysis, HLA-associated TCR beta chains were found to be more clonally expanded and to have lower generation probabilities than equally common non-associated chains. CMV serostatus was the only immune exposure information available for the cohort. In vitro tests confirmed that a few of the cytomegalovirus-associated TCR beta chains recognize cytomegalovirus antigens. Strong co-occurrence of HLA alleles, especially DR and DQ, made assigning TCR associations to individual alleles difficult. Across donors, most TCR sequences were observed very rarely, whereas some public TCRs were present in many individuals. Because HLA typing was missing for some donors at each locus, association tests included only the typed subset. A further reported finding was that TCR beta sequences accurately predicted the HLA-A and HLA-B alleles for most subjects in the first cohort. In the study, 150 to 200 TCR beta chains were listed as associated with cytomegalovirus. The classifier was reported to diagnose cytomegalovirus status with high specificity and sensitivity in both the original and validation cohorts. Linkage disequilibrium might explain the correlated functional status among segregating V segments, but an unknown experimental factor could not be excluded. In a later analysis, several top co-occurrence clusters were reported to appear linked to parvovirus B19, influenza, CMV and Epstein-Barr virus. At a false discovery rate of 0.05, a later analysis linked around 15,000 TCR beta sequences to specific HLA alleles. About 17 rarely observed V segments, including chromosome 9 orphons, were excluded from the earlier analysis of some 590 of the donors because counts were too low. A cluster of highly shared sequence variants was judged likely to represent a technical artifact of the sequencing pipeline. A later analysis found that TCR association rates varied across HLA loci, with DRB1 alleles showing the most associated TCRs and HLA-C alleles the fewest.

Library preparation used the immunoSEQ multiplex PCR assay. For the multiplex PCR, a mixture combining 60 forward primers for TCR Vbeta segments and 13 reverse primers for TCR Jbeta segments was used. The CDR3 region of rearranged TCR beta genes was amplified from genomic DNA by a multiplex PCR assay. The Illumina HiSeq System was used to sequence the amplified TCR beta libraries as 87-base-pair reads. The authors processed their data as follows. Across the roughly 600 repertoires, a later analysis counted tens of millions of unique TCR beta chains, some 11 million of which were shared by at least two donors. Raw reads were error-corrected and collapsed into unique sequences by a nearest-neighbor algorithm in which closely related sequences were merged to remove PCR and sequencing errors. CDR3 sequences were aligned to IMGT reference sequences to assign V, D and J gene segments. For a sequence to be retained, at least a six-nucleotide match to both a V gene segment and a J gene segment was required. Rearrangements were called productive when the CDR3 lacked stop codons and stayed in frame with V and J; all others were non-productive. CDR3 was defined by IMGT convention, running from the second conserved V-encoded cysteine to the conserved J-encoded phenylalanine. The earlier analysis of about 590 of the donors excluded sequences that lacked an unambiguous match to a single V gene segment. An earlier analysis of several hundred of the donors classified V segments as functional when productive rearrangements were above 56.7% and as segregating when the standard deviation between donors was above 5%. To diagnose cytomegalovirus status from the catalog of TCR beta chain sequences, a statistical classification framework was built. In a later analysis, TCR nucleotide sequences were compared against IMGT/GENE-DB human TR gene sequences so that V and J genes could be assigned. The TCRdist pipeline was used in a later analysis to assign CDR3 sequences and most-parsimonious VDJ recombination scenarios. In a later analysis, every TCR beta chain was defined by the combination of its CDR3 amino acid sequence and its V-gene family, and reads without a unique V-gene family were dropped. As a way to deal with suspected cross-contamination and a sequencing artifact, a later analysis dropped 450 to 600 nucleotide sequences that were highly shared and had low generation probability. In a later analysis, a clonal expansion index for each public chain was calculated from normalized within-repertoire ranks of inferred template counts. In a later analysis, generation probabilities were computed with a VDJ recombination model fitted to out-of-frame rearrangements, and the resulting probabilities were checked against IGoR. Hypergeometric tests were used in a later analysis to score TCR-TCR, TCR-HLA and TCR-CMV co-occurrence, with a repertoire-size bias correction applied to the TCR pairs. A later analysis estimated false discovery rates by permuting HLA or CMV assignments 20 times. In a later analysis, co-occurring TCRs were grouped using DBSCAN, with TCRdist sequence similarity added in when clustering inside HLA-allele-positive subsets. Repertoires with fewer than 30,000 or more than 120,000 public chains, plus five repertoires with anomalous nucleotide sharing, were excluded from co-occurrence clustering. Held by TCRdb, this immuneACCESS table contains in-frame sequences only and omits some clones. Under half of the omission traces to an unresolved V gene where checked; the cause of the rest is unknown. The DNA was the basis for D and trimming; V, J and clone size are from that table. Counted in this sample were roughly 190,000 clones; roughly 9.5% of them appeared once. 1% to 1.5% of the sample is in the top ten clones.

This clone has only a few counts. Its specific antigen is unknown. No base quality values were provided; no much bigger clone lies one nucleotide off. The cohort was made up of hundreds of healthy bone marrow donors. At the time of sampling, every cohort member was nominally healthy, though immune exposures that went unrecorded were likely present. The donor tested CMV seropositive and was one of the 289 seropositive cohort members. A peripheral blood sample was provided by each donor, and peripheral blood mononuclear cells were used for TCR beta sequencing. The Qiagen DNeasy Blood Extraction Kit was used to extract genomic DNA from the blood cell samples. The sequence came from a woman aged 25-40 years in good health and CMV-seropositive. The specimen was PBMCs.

The nucleotide sequence reads as follows: TGCGCCAGCAGCCTCGGACAGGGGGCGGGGAATGAGCAGTTCTTC. The resulting protein is CASSLGQGAGNEQFF. The V gene is TRBV5-1 and the J gene is TRBJ2-1, and 11 junctional nucleotides match TRBD1. CDR1 and CDR2 are drawn from the germline V gene: SGHRS, YFSETQ. V has 4 bases trimmed and J has 7 bases trimmed; junction bases matching no gene number 7. The CDR3 starts with the cysteine, ends with the phenylalanine, and has 15 residues. The CDR3 DNA has 45 bases and is translated from base 1. With the rest looked up from the reference TRBV5-1 and TRBJ2-1 genes rather than sequenced, the full variable domain is KAGVTQTPRYLIKTRGQQVTLSCSPISGHRSVSWYQQTPGQGLQFLFEYFSETQRNKGNFPGRFSGRQFSNSRSEMNVSTLELGDSALYLCASSLGQGAGNEQFFGPGTRLTVL.